A single sample is the source of the 18 T cell receptor beta chains below, sequenced in a study of OX40 agonist ivuxolimab in advanced cancers. Library method: the immunoSEQ multiplex PCR assay. Here the immuneACCESS table is served through TCRdb, limited to in-frame sequences with V and J called. Missing clones are a known gap in these copies; in checked studies unresolved V genes cover under half, and the rest lacks a known reason. Across this sample there are roughly 5,900 clones, with roughly 77% seen only once. The ten top clones hold roughly an eighth of the sample. The sample was CD4+ or CD8+ T cells sorted from blood, taken in a trial of the OX40 agonist ivuxolimab. Receptors originate from an adult with an advanced solid tumor such as melanoma, head and neck, liver or kidney cancer.

V usage is TRBV29-1 and J usage is TRBJ2-3; D unresolved. The CDR3 contains 12 residues. Trimming cost V 4 bases and J 0 bases, with 5 bases left between them. The germline CDR1 and CDR2 sequences are SQVTM and ANQGSEA. The CDR3 is CSVVDSTDTQYF. In DNA, the CDR3 is TGCAGCGTTGTGGATAGCACAGATACGCAGTATTTT.

This clone was detected only a few times. The same CDR3 arises from other DNA sequences in this sample as well. This sequence joins TRBV5-4 and TRBJ1-1, with D perhaps matching TRBD1 (5 bases). The V and J ends lost 4 bases and 4 bases respectively, with 11 bases between them. CDR3 length: 13 residues. Germline V lookup: CDR1 SGHNT, CDR2 YYREEE (reference sequence). CDR3 in amino acids: CASSLLGGTEAFF. CDR3 coding DNA: TGTGCCAGCAGCCTCCTGGGGGGCACTGAAGCTTTCTTT.

This clone showed up just once. The chain has TRBV7-9 and TRBJ2-7, with TRBD1 matching over 7 bases. CDR3 length equals 12 residues. Trimming removed 4 bases from V and 7 bases from J; junction bases left unmatched: 4. CDR1 is SEHNR and CDR2 is FQNEAQ in the germline V gene (reference sequence). The DNA for the CDR3 is TGTGCCAGCAGCTCCGGGACAGAAGAGCAGTACTTC. It translates to CASSSGTEEQYF.

This chain connects TRBV7-9 to TRBJ2-7; 9 nucleotides agree with TRBD1. This CDR3 is built from 14 residues. Per germline, CDR1 SEHNR and CDR2 FQNEAQ (reference sequence). V was pared by 5 bases and J by 5 bases, with 7 bases of the junction left unmatched. The CDR3 here is CASSPGDRVDEQYF. CDR3 bases: TGTGCCAGCAGCCCTGGGGACAGGGTGGACGAGCAGTACTTC.

V and J are TRBV2 and TRBJ2-1; D is undetermined. V was clipped by 3 bases and J by 6 bases, with 15 bases between them. The CDR3 contains 15 residues. In germline, CDR1 is SNHLY, CDR2 FYNNEI. CDR3 nucleotides: TGTGCCAGCAGTGACGCAATAGCCAGGCTCAATGAGCAGTTCTTC. This translates into CASSDAIARLNEQFF.

Within the sample, this clone is medium-sized. The chain is built from TRBV15 and TRBJ1-5; D not certain. Germline V lookup: CDR1 LNHNV, CDR2 YYDKDF (reference sequence). The CDR3 runs 15 residues. Trimming took off 5 bases at V and 2 bases at J, with 13 bases between the two ends. The CDR3 loop is CATSERRTGNQPQHF. The CDR3 coding sequence is TGTGCCACCAGCGAACGCCGGACGGGCAATCAGCCCCAGCATTTT. Filled out from reference TRBV15 and TRBJ1-5, the complete variable domain reads DAMVIQNPRYQVTQFGKPVTLSCSQTLNHNVMYWYQQKSSQAPKLLFHYYDKDFNNEADTPDNFQSRRPNTSFCFLDIRSPGLGDTAMYLCATSERRTGNQPQHFGDGTRLSIL.

A few counts support this clone. CDR3 amino acids: CASSLSDSLGTQYF. CDR3 nucleotide sequence: TGTGCCAGCAGTTTATCGGATTCCCTGGGTACGCAGTATTTT. J is TRBJ2-3 and V is TRBV27; D gene unclear. V dropped 0 bases and J dropped 8 bases, with 12 bases sitting between them. The CDR3 has 14 residues. Germline loops: CDR1 MNHEY, CDR2 SMNVEV (reference sequence).

As concerns this clone: Germline and junction disagree at one end, which may indicate a read error. The CDR3: CASSVRTDYNGQFF. DNA for the CDR3: TGTGCCAGCAGCGTAAGGACTGACTACAATGGGCAGTTCTTC. This chain links TRBV9 with TRBJ2-1, with a weak D call TRBD2 (5 bases). Germline lookup yields CDR1 SGDLS and CDR2 YYNGEE. CDR3 size: 14 residues.

The V and J genes are TRBV7-9 and TRBJ2-7; D may correspond to TRBD1 or TRBD2 (5 bases each). Trimming took off 2 bases at V and 0 bases at J, with 14 bases between the two ends. CDR3 length: 16 amino acids. Germline-derived CDR1 and CDR2 are SEHNR and FQNEAQ (reference sequence). In nucleotides, the CDR3 is TGTGCCAGCAGCTTAAATGGAGGACAAATCTCCTACGAGCAGTACTTC. This translates into CASSLNGGQISYEQYF.

The J gene is TRBJ1-4, the V gene TRBV27; perhaps TRBD1 as D (6 bases). CDR3 length: 13 residues. V gave up 4 bases and J gave up 6 bases, with 9 bases separating them. Germline loops: CDR1 MNHEY, CDR2 SMNVEV (reference sequence). CDR3 in DNA: TGTGCCAGCAGTTCGGGGACACATGAAAAACTGTTTTTT. This sequence encodes CASSSGTHEKLFF.

V usage is TRBV28 and J usage is TRBJ2-1; the D gene is possibly TRBD1 (5 bases). CDR1 is MDHEN, CDR2 SYDVKM, per germline. V shed 5 bases and J shed 1 base, with 12 bases lying between them. The length of the CDR3 is 15 residues. CDR3: CASSAWKGSYNEQFF. The CDR3 DNA sequence: TGTGCCAGCAGTGCGTGGAAGGGGTCCTACAATGAGCAGTTCTTC.

This clone was seen more than once but under ten times. The rearrangement joins TRBV27 to TRBJ2-1, with 8 bases fitting TRBD2. Germline V CDR1 and CDR2: MNHEY, SMNVEV (reference sequence). CDR3 length equals 14 residues. V shed 5 bases, J shed 5 bases, and the junction held 5 bases outside the gene matches. CDR3 DNA: TGTGCCAGCAGTAGGCGGGAGGCCAACAATGAGCAGTTCTTC. Amino acid sequence: CASSRREANNEQFF.

This clone qualifies as medium-sized. The chain has TRBV19 and TRBJ1-2; TRBD1 matches at 8 bases. Per germline, CDR1 LNHDA and CDR2 SQIVND (reference sequence). This CDR3 is 17 amino acids long. V was pared by 0 bases and J by 2 bases, with 8 bases of the junction left unmatched. The CDR3 nucleotides are TGTGCCAGTAGTATAGATCTAGCGACAGGGGAAAACTATGGCTACACCTTC. Translation gives CASSIDLATGENYGYTF.

This clone was seen a few times. The V and J genes are TRBV7-2 and TRBJ1-1, with D hard to call. CDR3 size: 14 residues. V lost 2 bases and J 3 bases, leaving 10 bases between the germline ends. CDR1 is SGHTA, CDR2 FQGNSA, per germline. The CDR3 is CASSLLLGYTEAFF. Written as DNA, the CDR3 is TGTGCCAGCAGCTTATTGTTGGGTTACACTGAAGCTTTCTTT.

CDR3 sequence (DNA): TGCGCCAGCAGCTGGAGGGCCGGGATAGGGGGCGACCCCTATGGCTACACCTTC. This encodes CASSWRAGIGGDPYGYTF. The genes are TRBV5-1 and TRBJ1-2; 7 positions match TRBD1. The CDR3 consists of 18 residues. Germline V gives CDR1 SGHRS, CDR2 YFSETQ. The ends lost 3 bases at V and 4 bases at J; junction bases unmatched: 18.

This clone appeared once. The chain couples TRBV28 to TRBJ1-6, with D unclear. The V gene's germline CDR1 is MDHEN and CDR2 SYDVKM. The CDR3 is made up of 15 amino acids. V was clipped by 10 bases and J by 5 bases, with 18 bases between them. The CDR3 DNA follows: TGTGCCACCCGCACAGCCGTGGGGAATAATTCACCCCTCCACTTT. Encoded protein: CATRTAVGNNSPLHF.

The chain links TRBV15 to TRBJ1-2; weak D call: TRBD1 (5 bases). Per germline, CDR1 LNHNV and CDR2 YYDKDF (reference sequence). The V and J ends lost 8 bases and 4 bases respectively, with 8 bases between them. The CDR3 totals 11 residues. Here the CDR3 DNA reads TGTGCCACCGGGGGTGGCTATGGCTACACCTTC. Protein sequence: CATGGGYGYTF.

The CDR3 region has the DNA TGTGCCAGCAGATCTCTAGCGGGCAGCGGGGCAGATACGCAGTATTTT. This gives the protein CASRSLAGSGADTQYF. The V and J genes are TRBV27 and TRBJ2-3; the match to TRBD2 covers 8 bases. This CDR3 comprises 16 residues. V was clipped by 6 bases and J by 4 bases; unmatched bases: 12. In germline, CDR1 is MNHEY, CDR2 SMNVEV (reference sequence).